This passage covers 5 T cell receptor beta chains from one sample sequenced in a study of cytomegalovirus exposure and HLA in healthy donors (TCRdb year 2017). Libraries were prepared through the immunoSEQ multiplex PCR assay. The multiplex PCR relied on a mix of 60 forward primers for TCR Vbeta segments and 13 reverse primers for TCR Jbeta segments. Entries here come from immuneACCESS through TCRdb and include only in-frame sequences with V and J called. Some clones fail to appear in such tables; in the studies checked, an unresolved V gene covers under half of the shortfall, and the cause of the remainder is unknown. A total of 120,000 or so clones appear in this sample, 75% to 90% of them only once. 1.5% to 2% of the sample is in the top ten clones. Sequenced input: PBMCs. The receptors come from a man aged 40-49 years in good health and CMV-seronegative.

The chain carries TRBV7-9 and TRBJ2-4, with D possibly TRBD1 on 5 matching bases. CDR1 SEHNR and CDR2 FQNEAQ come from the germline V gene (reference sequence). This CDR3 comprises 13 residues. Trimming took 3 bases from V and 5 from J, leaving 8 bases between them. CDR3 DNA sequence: TGTGCCAGCAGCTTTTTGGGGCAAAACATTCAGTACTTC. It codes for CASSFLGQNIQYF. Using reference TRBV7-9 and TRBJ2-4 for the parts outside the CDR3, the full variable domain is DTGVSQNPRHKITKRGQNVTFRCDPISEHNRLYWYRQTLGQGPEFLTYFQNEAQLEKSRLLSDRFSAERPKGSFSTLEIQRTEQGDSAMYLCASSFLGQNIQYFGAGTRLSVL.

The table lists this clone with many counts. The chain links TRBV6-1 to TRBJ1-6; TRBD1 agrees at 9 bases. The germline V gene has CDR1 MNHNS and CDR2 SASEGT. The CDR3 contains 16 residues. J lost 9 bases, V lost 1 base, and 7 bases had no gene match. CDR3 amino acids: CASSEGGGTGSSPLHF. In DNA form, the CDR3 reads TGTGCCAGCAGTGAAGGGGGCGGGACAGGGAGTTCACCCCTCCACTTT.

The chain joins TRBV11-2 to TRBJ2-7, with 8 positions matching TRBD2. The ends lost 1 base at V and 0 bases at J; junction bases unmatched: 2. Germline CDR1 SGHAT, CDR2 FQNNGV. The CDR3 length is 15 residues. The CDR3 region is CASSLVRGASYEQYF. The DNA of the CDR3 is TGTGCCAGCAGCTTAGTGCGGGGGGCCTCCTACGAGCAGTACTTC.

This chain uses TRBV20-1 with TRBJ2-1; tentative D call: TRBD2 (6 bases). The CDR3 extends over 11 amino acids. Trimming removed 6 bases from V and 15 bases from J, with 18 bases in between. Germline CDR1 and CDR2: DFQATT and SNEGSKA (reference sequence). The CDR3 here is CSARPGLTPFF. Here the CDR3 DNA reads TGCAGTGCCCGACCGGGACTTACACCGTTCTTC.

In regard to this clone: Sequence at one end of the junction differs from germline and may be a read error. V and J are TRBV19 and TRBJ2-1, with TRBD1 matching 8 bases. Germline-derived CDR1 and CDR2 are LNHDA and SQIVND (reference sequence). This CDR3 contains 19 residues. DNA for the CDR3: TGTGCCAGTAGTACCTGGTCCAGGGGGCCCACTCCCTCTGACAATCAGCAGTTCTTC. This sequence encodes CASSTWSRGPTPSDNQQFF.